This entry lists 29 T cell receptor beta chains sequenced from one sample in a study of human T cells and chemical hapten exposure (dated by TCRdb to about 2021). The sample's time point label is to be understood as: patch test 1, 2 weeks after DPC sensitization. The sample's treatment or condition label, decoded: therapeutic diphenylcyclopropenone sensitization with weekly scalp DPC. Libraries were constructed by RACE. These reads were obtained on a NextSeq 500. Through fastp at Q25 and MiXCR, TCRdb rebuilt clones from the public reads, retaining in-frame beta chains. CDR3 protein sequences are deduplicated, and each keeps its most common genes and DNA. The sample table holds around 69,000 distinct CDR3 sequences, of which approximately 9.4% were seen once. The biggest ten clones account for 3.3% of the sample. The input for sequencing was whole blood, taken in connection with sensitization to the hapten diphenylcyclopropenone (DPC). These TCRs come from a middle-aged woman with alopecia areata. Some clones in this sample may be carry-over from other donors' samples.

This clonotype was seen ten or more times. The genes are TRBV20-1 and TRBJ2-7, with 9 bases identical to TRBD2. The CDR3 consists of 15 residues. Germline V gene lookup returns CDR1 DFQATT and CDR2 SNEGSKA (reference sequence). With 6 bases clipped from V and 1 base from J, the junction kept 10 bases outside the gene matches. The CDR3 nucleotides are TGCAGTGCGCGGAAAAGCGGGGGGCTTTCCTACGAGCAGTACTTC. Its protein product is CSARKSGGLSYEQYF.

This clonotype has just a few counts. The chain combines TRBV9 with TRBJ1-6, with D perhaps TRBD1 (6 bases). Per the germline V gene, CDR1 is SGDLS and CDR2 is YYNGEE. The CDR3 has 12 residues. V was shortened by 0 bases and J by 12 bases, with 7 bases between the two germline ends. DNA for the CDR3: TGTGCCAGCAGCGTAGTAGGGGGACCCCTCCACTTT. Protein sequence: CASSVVGGPLHF.

This clonotype was detected many times. V usage is TRBV27 and J usage is TRBJ1-1, with D perhaps TRBD1 (5 bases). Trimming took off 7 bases at V and 4 bases at J, with 19 bases between the two ends. The CDR3 consists of 15 residues. The germline V gene encodes CDR1 MNHEY and CDR2 SMNVEV (reference sequence). CDR3 bases: TGTGCCAGCAATTCGAGGGGCATCCTCCCCACTGAAGCTTTCTTT. Translated, it gives CASNSRGILPTEAFF.

V and J are TRBV29-1 and TRBJ1-2; 9 bases are a match to TRBD1. CDR1 SQVTM and CDR2 ANQGSEA come from the germline V gene. V trimming: 1 base; J trimming: 4 bases; junction bases outside the gene matches: 7. CDR3 length equals 15 residues. The CDR3 is CSVEVSGTGTYGYTF. The CDR3 bases are TGCAGCGTTGAAGTTTCCGGGACAGGGACCTATGGCTACACCTTC.

This clonotype was recorded at least ten times. DNA for the CDR3: TGTGCCATCGCAGGGTTAGGACTAGCGGGGGGTGATGAGCAGTTCTTC. Protein product: CAIAGLGLAGGDEQFF. The chain uses TRBV10-3 and TRBJ2-1; 14 bases agree with TRBD2. Germline trimming cut 8 bases from V and 8 bases from J; bases unmatched to any gene: 11. The CDR3 is made up of 16 amino acids. CDR1 and CDR2 (germline): ENHRY, SYGVKD.

With respect to this clonotype: A much bigger clone sits one base away, suggesting this may be a read error. The V gene is TRBV25-1, the J gene TRBJ1-1, with D unresolved. V was shortened by 6 bases and J by 9 bases, with 11 bases between the two germline ends. Germline CDR1 reads MGHDK; CDR2 reads SYGVNS. The CDR3 covers 11 residues. The CDR3 loop reads CASSGDGQAFF. Here the CDR3 DNA reads TGTGCCAGCAGCGGCGACGGCCAAGCTTTCTTT.

This clonotype was seen repeatedly, ten times or more. This chain joins TRBV28 and TRBJ2-7; D possibly matches TRBD1 or TRBD2 (5 bases each). The CDR3 is made up of 14 amino acids. The V end was cut by 5 bases, the J end by 3 bases, with 14 bases between. Germline V lookup: CDR1 MDHEN, CDR2 SYDVKM. CDR3 protein: CASSRDLGFYEQYF. DNA for the CDR3: TGTGCCAGCAGTCGGGACCTCGGGTTCTACGAGCAGTACTTC.

This chain joins TRBV11-2 and TRBJ1-3; D possibly corresponds to TRBD1 (5 bases). The germline V and J ends were trimmed by 5 bases and 3 bases, with 8 bases remaining between them. The V gene's germline CDR1 is SGHAT and CDR2 FQNNGV. This CDR3 spans 13 amino acids. The CDR3, as DNA: TGTGCCAGCAGCGGGACGATTGGAAACACCATATATTTT. The encoded protein is CASSGTIGNTIYF. The complete variable domain, with remaining parts taken from reference TRBV11-2 and TRBJ1-3, reads EAGVAQSPRYKIIEKRQSVAFWCNPISGHATLYWYQQILGQGPKLLIQFQNNGVVDDSQLPKDRFSAERLKGVDSTLKIQPAKLEDSAVYLCASSGTIGNTIYFGEGSWLTVV.

The table lists this clonotype with many counts. The chain joins TRBV12-3 or TRBV12-4 to TRBJ1-2; no reliable D call. The CDR3 totals 13 residues. V was shortened by 3 bases and J by 6 bases, with 11 bases between the two germline ends. The CDR3 sequence is CASSFGPSDGYTF. CDR3 bases: TGTGCCAGCAGTTTCGGACCCAGCGATGGCTACACCTTC.

This clonotype occurred a few times. The rearrangement links TRBV7-3 to TRBJ2-3, with D tentatively TRBD1 (6 bases). The CDR3 loop spans 15 amino acids. Germline V CDR1 and CDR2: SGHTA, FQGTGA. The V end lost 1 base, the J end lost 3 bases, and 11 bases lay between the germline ends. The CDR3 DNA follows: TGTGCCAGCAGCTTAATGGGACACAGAACAGATACGCAGTATTTT. This sequence encodes CASSLMGHRTDTQYF.

In its sample, this clonotype was seen many times. The V gene is TRBV10-3, the J gene TRBJ1-1; D gene ambiguous. Trimming shortened V by 9 bases and J by 1 base, and 6 bases separated the two germline ends. The CDR3 has 11 amino acids. Germline CDR1 ENHRY, CDR2 SYGVKD. The CDR3 spells CAIRSNTEAFF. CDR3 bases: TGTGCCATACGATCGAACACTGAAGCTTTCTTT.

This clonotype has more than one count but fewer than ten. The V gene is TRBV18, the J gene TRBJ1-5; the match to TRBD1 covers 9 bases. The V gene end was trimmed by 4 bases and the J gene end by 4 bases; junction bases not matched to a gene: 8. This CDR3 region has 16 residues. Germline-derived CDR1 and CDR2 are KGHSH and LQKENI. As DNA, the CDR3 is TGTGCCAGCTCACTCGCCGGGACAGGGAGTAATCAGCCCCAGCATTTT. It encodes CASSLAGTGSNQPQHF.

This clonotype was observed a single time. CDR3 region: CASRHRDRDNEQFF. The CDR3 region has the DNA TGTGCCAGCAGGCACCGGGACAGAGACAATGAGCAGTTCTTC. J is TRBJ2-1 and V is TRBV7-9, with TRBD1 matching 7 bases. Germline CDR1 and CDR2: SEHNR and FQNEAQ (reference sequence). Trimming removed 6 bases from V and 5 bases from J; junction bases left unmatched: 7. The CDR3 runs 14 residues. The variable domain in full, with the rest retrieved from reference TRBV7-9 and TRBJ2-1, is DTGVSQNPRHKITKRGQNVTFRCDPISEHNRLYWYRQTLGQGPEFLTYFQNEAQLEKSRLLSDRFSAERPKGSFSTLEIQRTEQGDSAMYLCASRHRDRDNEQFFGPGTRLTVL.

The sample holds many counts of this clonotype. The gene calls are TRBV11-2 and TRBJ1-3; 7 bases match TRBD1. The CDR3 spans 15 residues. Looked up from germline, CDR1 is SGHAT and CDR2 is FQNNGV. The V gene end was trimmed by 3 bases and the J gene end by 4 bases; junction bases not matched to a gene: 6. In DNA, the CDR3 is TGTGCCAGCAGCTTCACCACAGGGGCAGGAAACACCATATATTTT. Translation gives CASSFTTGAGNTIYF.

This clonotype was counted many times. The rearrangement joins TRBV7-2 to TRBJ1-2, with D maybe TRBD1 (6 bases). Germline loops: CDR1 SGHTA, CDR2 FQGNSA. This CDR3 region has 12 residues. V shed 7 bases and J shed 5 bases, with 11 bases lying between them. The CDR3 nucleotides are TGTGCCAGCAACACAGGGATATATGGCTACACCTTC. Translation gives CASNTGIYGYTF.

The table lists this clonotype with a few counts. V usage is TRBV11-3 and J usage is TRBJ2-1; 10 bases map to TRBD1. Germline values: CDR1 SGHNT, CDR2 YENEEA. CDR3 length: 16 amino acids. Trimming at V came to 5 bases and at J to 7 bases, leaving 11 bases not matched to a gene. The CDR3 region has the DNA TGTGCCAGCAGCCCCCCGGGACAGGGGAGGGAAAATGAGCAGTTCTTC. Amino acid sequence: CASSPPGQGRENEQFF.

The sample holds many counts of this clonotype. The chain uses TRBV12-5 and TRBJ1-1; D perhaps matches TRBD1 (5 bases). This CDR3 contains 13 residues. The germline V gene encodes CDR1 LGHNT and CDR2 FRNRAP. Trimming stripped 5 bases from V and 6 bases from J, with 13 bases between. The CDR3 DNA reads TGTGCTAGTGGTCTCACAGGTCTCCCTGAAGCTTTCTTT. Its translation: CASGLTGLPEAFF.

The chain links TRBV25-1 to TRBJ2-1, with D uncertain. Germline-derived CDR1 and CDR2 are MGHDK and SYGVNS. The CDR3 is 11 amino acids. The germline V and J ends were trimmed by 5 bases and 7 bases, with 6 bases remaining between them. CDR3 in DNA: TGTGCCAGCAGTAGTGGAAATGAGCAGTTCTTC. Its translation is CASSSGNEQFF.

This clonotype was recorded at least ten times. The J gene is TRBJ2-7, the V gene TRBV7-9; TRBD2 is a possible D gene (6 bases). The germline gives CDR1 SEHNR, CDR2 FQNEAQ (reference sequence). This CDR3 has 17 amino acids. The V end lost 5 bases, the J end lost 2 bases, and 22 bases lay between the germline ends. This CDR3 is CASSNRGSGGVPYEQYF. The CDR3 DNA sequence: TGTGCCAGCAGCAACCGAGGCAGTGGCGGGGTGCCCTACGAGCAGTACTTC.

This clonotype has at least ten counts. The J gene is TRBJ2-7, the V gene TRBV28; D perhaps matches TRBD1 (5 bases). The CDR3 runs to 14 residues. Trimming removed 2 bases at V and 3 bases at J, with 11 bases between. Germline assignment: CDR1 MDHEN and CDR2 SYDVKM. CDR3 coding DNA: TGTGCCAGCAGTTTACTGGCAGGGAACTACGAGCAGTACTTC. This codes for CASSLLAGNYEQYF. Supplemented by reference TRBV28 and TRBJ2-7, the full variable domain reads DVKVTQSSRYLVKRTGEKVFLECVQDMDHENMFWYRQDPGLGLRLIYFSYDVKMKEKGDIPEGYSVSREKKERFSLILESASTNQTSMYLCASSLLAGNYEQYFGPGTRLTVT.

This clonotype was counted between two and nine times. The chain employs TRBV3-1 and TRBJ1-2; possible D gene TRBD1, 5 bases. Germline assignment: CDR1 LGHDT and CDR2 YNNKEL (reference sequence). The CDR3 has 15 residues. V was clipped by 2 bases and J by 9 bases, with 19 bases between them. The CDR3 DNA sequence: TGTGCCAGCAGCCAACAGGGAGCCGGCGGTGGGAGCTACACCTTC. It codes for CASSQQGAGGGSYTF.

This CDR3 reads CARGQPNTEAFF. CDR3 coding DNA: TGTGCCCGGGGACAGCCGAACACTGAAGCTTTCTTT. V usage is TRBV30 and J usage is TRBJ1-1, with 7 positions matching TRBD1. Germline V CDR1 and CDR2: GTSNPN, SVGIG (reference sequence). Trimming removed 8 bases from V and 1 base from J; junction bases left unmatched: 4. The CDR3 has 12 amino acids.

Many counts were recorded for this clonotype. DNA for the CDR3: TGCAGTGCCCTGACTAGCGGGGCTGGCAATGAGCAGTTCTTC. It encodes CSALTSGAGNEQFF. The rearrangement joins TRBV20-1 to TRBJ2-1, with 11 nucleotides matching TRBD2. Losses at the gene ends were 6 bases for V and 6 bases for J; bases not matched to a gene: 7. The CDR3 runs to 14 residues. Germline CDR1 is DFQATT and CDR2 is SNEGSKA (reference sequence).

This clonotype was seen ten or more times. The chain links TRBV7-9 to TRBJ2-7; D is undetermined. The CDR3 totals 14 residues. Germline values: CDR1 SEHNR, CDR2 FQNEAQ (reference sequence). Between the trimmed V and J ends, which lost 5 bases and 2 bases, there was a span of 13 bases. CDR3 sequence reads: CASSPAVGAYEQYF. CDR3 DNA sequence: TGTGCCAGCAGCCCGGCCGTTGGGGCCTACGAGCAGTACTTC.

This clonotype has at least ten counts. This rearrangement joins TRBV7-8 to TRBJ1-1, with 8 positions matching TRBD1. The CDR3 extends over 15 amino acids. The V gene's germline CDR1 is SGHVS and CDR2 FQNEAQ. V shed 1 base and J 6 bases; nucleotides not matched to a gene: 7. This chain's CDR3 is CASSLVGQGVPEAFF. In DNA form, the CDR3 reads TGTGCCAGCAGCTTAGTAGGACAGGGAGTCCCTGAAGCTTTCTTT.

The CDR3 is CASSLTGFGTDTQYF. The CDR3, as DNA: TGTGCCAGCAGCCTCACAGGGTTTGGCACAGATACGCAGTATTTT. This chain uses TRBV9 with TRBJ2-3; perhaps TRBD1 as D (6 bases). This CDR3 comprises 15 residues. V shed 4 bases and J shed 1 base, with 13 bases lying between them. Germline V gene data show CDR1 as SGDLS and CDR2 as YYNGEE.

The chain uses TRBV6-1 and TRBJ2-5, with 10 bases fitting TRBD2. V trimming: 2 bases; J trimming: 4 bases; junction bases outside the gene matches: 4. CDR1 is MNHNS and CDR2 is SASEGT in the germline V gene. The CDR3 covers 15 residues. The CDR3 DNA reads TGTGCCAGCAGTGAACCGGTAGCGGGGGGAGAGACCCAGTACTTC. Translated: CASSEPVAGGETQYF.

The chain couples TRBV20-1 to TRBJ2-5; 7 nucleotides line up with TRBD1. Germline-derived CDR1 and CDR2 are DFQATT and SNEGSKA (reference sequence). V gave up 0 bases and J gave up 3 bases; unmatched junction bases: 7. The CDR3 loop spans 15 amino acids. Here the CDR3 reads CSARDLGQAEETQYF. CDR3 sequence (DNA): TGCAGTGCTAGAGATCTCGGACAGGCGGAAGAGACCCAGTACTTC.

This clonotype was observed a handful of times. The chain links TRBV20-1 to TRBJ2-3, with TRBD2 matching over 12 bases. V shed 5 bases and J 7 bases; nucleotides not matched to a gene: 1. The V gene's germline CDR1 is DFQATT and CDR2 SNEGSKA (reference sequence). The CDR3 totals 12 residues. The DNA for the CDR3 is TGCAGTGCTGGACTAGCGGGGCATACGCAGTATTTT. The encoded protein is CSAGLAGHTQYF.